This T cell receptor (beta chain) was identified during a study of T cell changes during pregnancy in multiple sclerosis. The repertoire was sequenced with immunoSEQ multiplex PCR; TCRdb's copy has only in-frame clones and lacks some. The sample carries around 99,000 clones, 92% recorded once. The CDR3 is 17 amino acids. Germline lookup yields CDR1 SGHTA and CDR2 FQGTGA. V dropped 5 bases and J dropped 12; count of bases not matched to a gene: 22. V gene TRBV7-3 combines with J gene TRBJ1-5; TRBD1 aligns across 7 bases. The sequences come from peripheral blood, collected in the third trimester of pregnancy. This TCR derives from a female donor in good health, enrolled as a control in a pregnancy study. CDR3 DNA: TGTGCCAGCAGCCAAAACGACCGGGACAGCCCTGGTGATGGCCAGCATTTT. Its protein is CASSQNDRDSPGDGQHF.